This T cell receptor (beta chain) was sequenced for a study of T cell repertoires in cytomegalovirus infection. Notes on the study in general: The ex vivo response was dominated by HLA-C-restricted CMV-specific TCR beta clonotypes.

V lost 5 bases and J 2 bases, leaving 18 bases between the germline ends. The CDR3 is 16 amino acids. TCRdb called the reads again in MiXCR, with one record for every CDR3 protein. The top ten clones hold roughly 12% of a sample with around 750,000 distinct CDR3 sequences, 32% of them seen once. As to this clonotype: Its antigen remains unidentified.

This sample comprised cultured CD8+ T cells from PBMCs, obtained from culture after CMV antigen stimulation. The TCR comes from a human donor in good health (CMV status not recorded). Some clones in this sample may be carry-over from other donors' samples. V usage is TRBV7-1 and J usage is TRBJ2-5; D perhaps matches TRBD1 (6 bases). TRBV7-1 is placed among ORFs of uncertain function. In DNA form, the CDR3 reads TGTGCCAGCAGCCCCTCAGCAGGCAGGGGTCAAGAGACCCAGTACTTC. Protein: CASSPSAGRGQETQYF.